One sample yielded the 15 T cell receptor beta chains listed below, sequenced in a study of human T cells and chemical hapten exposure. As for time point: pre-sensitization, week 0. Treatment denoted: therapeutic diphenylcyclopropenone sensitization with weekly scalp DPC. TCRdb reanalysed the RACE reads using MiXCR and keeps one entry per CDR3 protein. This table has about 68,000 distinct CDR3 sequences, around 9.9% appearing once. The input for sequencing was whole blood, taken in connection with sensitization to the hapten diphenylcyclopropenone (DPC). The receptors were gathered from a woman aged 45-65 years with alopecia areata. Some clones in this sample may be carry-over from other donors' samples.

This clonotype was counted many times. J is TRBJ2-6 and V is TRBV7-2, with D unclear. Deletions cut 1 base from V and 0 bases from J, with 4 bases between. This CDR3 is built from 15 residues. Germline CDR1 SGHTA, CDR2 FQGNSA. The CDR3 sequence is CASSLVFSGANVLTF. Here the CDR3 DNA reads TGTGCCAGCAGCTTAGTCTTCTCTGGGGCCAACGTCCTGACTTTC.

In nucleotides, the CDR3 is TGCGCCAGCAGCCAACGCGGGGCTGAGGGGACCCAGTACTTC. It encodes CASSQRGAEGTQYF. The chain joins TRBV4-3 to TRBJ2-5; possible D gene TRBD2, 6 bases. This CDR3 contains 14 residues. Between the trimmed V and J ends, which lost 2 bases and 7 bases, there was a span of 14 bases. The germline gives CDR1 LGHNA, CDR2 YSLEER.

This sequence joins TRBV7-2 and TRBJ2-2; no firm D call. Trimming took 8 bases from V and 2 from J, leaving 3 bases between them. The CDR3 is 11 residues long. The V gene's germline CDR1 is SGHTA and CDR2 FQGNSA. The CDR3 DNA reads as TGTGCCAGCGGAAACACCGGGGAGCTGTTTTTT. Protein sequence: CASGNTGELFF.

This clonotype was seen at least ten times. V and J are TRBV3-1 and TRBJ2-4; 9 nucleotides match TRBD1. V lost 5 bases and J lost 1; bases outside the gene matches: 3. Germline CDR1 and CDR2: LGHDT and YNNKEL (reference sequence). The CDR3 runs to 15 residues. The CDR3 DNA follows: TGTGCCAGCAGCGTACAGGGGGCGGCCAAAAACATTCAGTACTTC. Translation gives CASSVQGAAKNIQYF.

This clonotype was counted many times. V is TRBV30 and J is TRBJ2-7; D remains ambiguous. Looked up from germline, CDR1 is GTSNPN and CDR2 is SVGIG (reference sequence). There are 15 residues in the CDR3. V gave up 0 bases and J gave up 2 bases, with 14 bases separating them. This CDR3 is CAWSVGRSITYEQYF. The CDR3 DNA reads TGTGCCTGGAGTGTCGGCCGATCTATTACCTACGAGCAGTACTTC.

This clonotype was recorded a few times. The chain is built from TRBV9 and TRBJ2-3; unclear D gene. Trimming left V 2 bases short and J 2 bases short, with 12 bases between. The germline gives CDR1 SGDLS, CDR2 YYNGEE. The CDR3 totals 15 residues. CDR3 residues: CASSVPNYSTDTQYF. CDR3 bases: TGTGCCAGCAGCGTCCCCAATTACTCCACAGATACGCAGTATTTT.

This clonotype appeared a few times. This chain uses TRBV20-1 with TRBJ2-3, with D possibly TRBD2 on 5 matching bases. V was pared by 5 bases and J by 6 bases, with 18 bases between. Germline V gives CDR1 DFQATT, CDR2 SNEGSKA (reference sequence). This CDR3 contains 14 residues. Here the CDR3 reads CSARGSVRTDTQYF. The CDR3 nucleotides read TGCAGTGCTCGAGGTAGCGTCCGAACTGATACGCAGTATTTT.

This clonotype has only a few counts. The chain couples TRBV11-2 to TRBJ2-1; either TRBD1 or TRBD2 may supply D (5 bases each). The CDR3 runs 15 residues. From germline, CDR1 is SGHAT and CDR2 FQNNGV. V was cut by 1 base and J by 6 bases, with 13 bases left in between. CDR3 DNA sequence: TGTGCCAGCAGCTTAGGGCAGGGAGAGCTCAATGAGCAGTTCTTC. Protein sequence: CASSLGQGELNEQFF.

The chain recombines TRBV28 with TRBJ1-5; 7 bases are shared with TRBD1. Germline V CDR1 and CDR2: MDHEN, SYDVKM. The CDR3 loop spans 15 amino acids. The V gene end was trimmed by 4 bases and the J gene end by 6 bases; junction bases not matched to a gene: 9. DNA for the CDR3: TGTGCCAGCAGTTCAGAAGACAGGGTAGTTCAGCCCCAGCATTTT. Its protein product is CASSSEDRVVQPQHF.

This clonotype was seen repeatedly, ten times or more. The J gene is TRBJ2-3, the V gene TRBV7-2; 10 bases fit TRBD2. Germline-derived CDR1 and CDR2 are SGHTA and FQGNSA. This CDR3 region has 16 residues. The trim removed 0 bases at V and 1 base at J, leaving 1 base unmatched. CDR3 sequence reads: CASSLAGTSGTDTQYF. In nucleotides, the CDR3 is TGTGCCAGCAGCTTAGCAGGGACTAGCGGCACAGATACGCAGTATTTT.

This clonotype showed up just a few times. The chain combines TRBV20-1 with TRBJ1-3; no clear D. Germline V CDR1 and CDR2: DFQATT, SNEGSKA (reference sequence). The CDR3 covers 13 residues. V gave up 6 bases and J gave up 0 bases, with 9 bases separating them. The CDR3: CSAPGPSGNTIYF. CDR3 nucleotide sequence: TGCAGTGCCCCTGGTCCCTCTGGAAACACCATATATTTT.

In this sample, this clonotype turned up many times. V gene TRBV7-7 combines with J gene TRBJ2-1; 9 bases match TRBD1. Germline V lookup: CDR1 SSHAT, CDR2 FNYEAQ (reference sequence). This CDR3 spans 15 amino acids. V trimming: 5 bases; J trimming: 0 bases; junction bases outside the gene matches: 2. DNA for the CDR3: TGTGCCAGCAGCCTGGGACAGGGCTCCTACAATGAGCAGTTCTTC. Protein product: CASSLGQGSYNEQFF.

This clonotype came up a few times. V is TRBV28 and J is TRBJ2-5, with 10 nucleotides matching TRBD1. The CDR3 contains 21 residues. CDR1 is MDHEN and CDR2 is SYDVKM in the germline V gene. V lost 3 bases, J lost 5 bases, and 24 bases stayed unmatched. The CDR3 bases are TGTGCCAGCAGTTTTCGGCGTTCCTCCTCGGTCGGGACAGGGGAAGGGGAGACCCAGTACTTC. This gives the protein CASSFRRSSSVGTGEGETQYF.

Comment on this clonotype: An end of the junction differs from the germline gene, which may be a read error. The CDR3 is CVWSAFGTDSNQPQHF. Written as DNA, the CDR3 is TGTGTCTGGAGCGCGTTCGGGACAGATAGCAATCAGCCCCAGCATTTT. This chain joins TRBV30 and TRBJ1-5; 7 positions match TRBD1. This CDR3 comprises 16 residues. CDR1 and CDR2 (germline): GTSNPN, SVGIG (reference sequence).

Of note for this clonotype: Possible read error: a much larger clone is one base away. The rearrangement uses TRBV29-1 and TRBJ2-3; weak D call: TRBD2 (5 bases). Trimming pared 8 bases from V and 3 bases from J, leaving 18 bases between. The CDR3 contains 14 residues. Germline assignment: CDR1 SQVTM and CDR2 ANQGSEA. The CDR3 coding sequence is TGCAGCTCCCGCGGCAGGAGGCGGACAGATACGCAGTATTTT. It specifies CSSRGRRRTDTQYF.